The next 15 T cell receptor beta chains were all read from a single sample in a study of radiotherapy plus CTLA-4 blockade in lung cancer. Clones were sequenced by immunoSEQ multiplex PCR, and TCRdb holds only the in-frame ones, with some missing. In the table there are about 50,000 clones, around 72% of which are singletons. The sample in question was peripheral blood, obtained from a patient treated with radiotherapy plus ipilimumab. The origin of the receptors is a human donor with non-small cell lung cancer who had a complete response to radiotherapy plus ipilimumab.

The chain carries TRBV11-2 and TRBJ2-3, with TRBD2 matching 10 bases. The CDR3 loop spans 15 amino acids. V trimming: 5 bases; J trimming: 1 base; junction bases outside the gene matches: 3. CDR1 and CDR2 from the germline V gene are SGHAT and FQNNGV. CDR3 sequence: CASSVTSGGTDTQYF. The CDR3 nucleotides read TGTGCCAGCAGCGTCACTAGCGGGGGCACAGATACGCAGTATTTT.

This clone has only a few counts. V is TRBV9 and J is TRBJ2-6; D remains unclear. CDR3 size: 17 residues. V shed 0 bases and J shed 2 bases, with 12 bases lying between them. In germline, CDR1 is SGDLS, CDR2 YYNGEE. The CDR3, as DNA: TGTGCCAGCAGCGTAGGAGGTTTTTTGACTGGGGCCAACGTCCTGACTTTC. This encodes CASSVGGFLTGANVLTF.

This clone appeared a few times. CDR3 region: CSVSQGKDNSPLHF. Written as DNA, the CDR3 is TGCAGCGTCTCCCAGGGGAAGGATAATTCACCCCTCCACTTT. The gene calls are TRBV29-1 and TRBJ1-6; D is possibly TRBD1 (6 bases). The CDR3 loop spans 14 amino acids. Germline CDR1 SQVTM, CDR2 ANQGSEA. The germline V and J ends were trimmed by 6 bases and 5 bases, with 14 bases remaining between them.

CDR3 region: CASSLFGGAAEKLFF. Here the CDR3 DNA reads TGTGCCAGCAGCTTGTTTGGAGGGGCCGCCGAAAAACTGTTTTTT. The V gene is TRBV5-5, the J gene TRBJ1-4; possible D gene TRBD1, 5 bases. V lost 1 base to trimming and J lost 8 bases, with 15 bases between them. Germline-derived CDR1 and CDR2 are SGHKS and YYEKEE (reference sequence). The CDR3 runs 15 residues.

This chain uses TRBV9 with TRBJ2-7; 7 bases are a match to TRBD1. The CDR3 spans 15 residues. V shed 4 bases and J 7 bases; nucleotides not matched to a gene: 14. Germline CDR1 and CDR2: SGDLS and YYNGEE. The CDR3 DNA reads TGTGCCAGCAGCTCCAGGGGAAGGGGGCAGGAGGAGCAGTACTTC. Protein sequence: CASSSRGRGQEEQYF.

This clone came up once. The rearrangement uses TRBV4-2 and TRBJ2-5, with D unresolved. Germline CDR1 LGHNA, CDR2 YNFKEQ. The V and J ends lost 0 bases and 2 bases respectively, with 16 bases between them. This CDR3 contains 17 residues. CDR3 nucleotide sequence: TGTGCCAGCAGCCAAGATGCGCTAGTGAGAATGCAAGAGACCCAGTACTTC. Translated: CASSQDALVRMQETQYF.

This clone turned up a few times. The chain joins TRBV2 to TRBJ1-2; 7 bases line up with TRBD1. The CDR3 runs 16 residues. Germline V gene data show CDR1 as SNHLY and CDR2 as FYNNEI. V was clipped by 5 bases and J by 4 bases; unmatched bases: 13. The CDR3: CASSLKADRDIYGYTF. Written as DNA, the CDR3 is TGTGCCAGCAGTTTAAAAGCTGACAGGGACATCTATGGCTACACCTTC.

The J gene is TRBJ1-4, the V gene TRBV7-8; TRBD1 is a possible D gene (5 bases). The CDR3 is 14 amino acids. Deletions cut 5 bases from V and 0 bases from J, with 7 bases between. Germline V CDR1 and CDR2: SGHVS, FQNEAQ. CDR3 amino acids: CASSRGTTNEKLFF. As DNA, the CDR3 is TGTGCCAGCAGCCGGGGGACAACTAATGAAAAACTGTTTTTT.

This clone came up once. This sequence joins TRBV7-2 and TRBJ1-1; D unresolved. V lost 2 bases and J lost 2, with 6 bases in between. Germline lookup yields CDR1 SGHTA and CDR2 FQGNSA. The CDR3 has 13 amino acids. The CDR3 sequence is CASSLRENTEAFF. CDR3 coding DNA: TGTGCCAGCAGCTTACGGGAAAACACTGAAGCTTTCTTT.

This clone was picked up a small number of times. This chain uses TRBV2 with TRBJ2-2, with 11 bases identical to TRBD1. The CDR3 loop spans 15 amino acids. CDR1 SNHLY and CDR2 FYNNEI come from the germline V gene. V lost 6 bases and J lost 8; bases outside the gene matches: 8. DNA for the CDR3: TGTGCCAGCAGGGCCGGGACAGGGGGTCGTGGGGAGCTGTTTTTT. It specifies CASRAGTGGRGELFF.

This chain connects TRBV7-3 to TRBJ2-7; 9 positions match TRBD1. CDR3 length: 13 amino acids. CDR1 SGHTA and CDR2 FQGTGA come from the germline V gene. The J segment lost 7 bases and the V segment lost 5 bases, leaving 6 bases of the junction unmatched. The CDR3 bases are TGTGCCAGCAGCCCCGGGACAGGGATTGAGCAGTACTTC. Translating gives CASSPGTGIEQYF.

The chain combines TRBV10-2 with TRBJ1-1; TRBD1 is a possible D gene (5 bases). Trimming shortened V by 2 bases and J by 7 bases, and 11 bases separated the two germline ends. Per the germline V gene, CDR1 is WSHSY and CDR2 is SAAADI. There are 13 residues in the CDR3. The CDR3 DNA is TGCGCCAGCAGTGAGAATCGACAGCGTGAAGCTTTCTTT. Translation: CASSENRQREAFF.

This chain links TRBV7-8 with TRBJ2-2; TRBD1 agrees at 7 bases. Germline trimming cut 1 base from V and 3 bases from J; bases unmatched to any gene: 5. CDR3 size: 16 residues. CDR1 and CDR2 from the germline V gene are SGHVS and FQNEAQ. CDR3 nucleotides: TGTGCCAGCAGCTTAGAGGGCAGGGGGTACACCGGGGAGCTGTTTTTT. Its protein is CASSLEGRGYTGELFF. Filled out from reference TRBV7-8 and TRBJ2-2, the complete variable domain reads GAGVSQSPRYKVAKRGQDVALRCDPISGHVSLFWYQQALGQGPEFLTYFQNEAQLDKSGLPSDRFFAERPEGSVSTLKIQRTQQEDSAVYLCASSLEGRGYTGELFFGEGSRLTVL.

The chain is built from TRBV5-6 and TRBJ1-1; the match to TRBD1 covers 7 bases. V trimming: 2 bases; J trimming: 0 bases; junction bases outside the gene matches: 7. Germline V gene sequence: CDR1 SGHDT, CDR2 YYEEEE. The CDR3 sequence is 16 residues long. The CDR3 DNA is TGTGCCAGCAGCTTCGACTGGACAGGCGTGAACACTGAAGCTTTCTTT. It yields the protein CASSFDWTGVNTEAFF.

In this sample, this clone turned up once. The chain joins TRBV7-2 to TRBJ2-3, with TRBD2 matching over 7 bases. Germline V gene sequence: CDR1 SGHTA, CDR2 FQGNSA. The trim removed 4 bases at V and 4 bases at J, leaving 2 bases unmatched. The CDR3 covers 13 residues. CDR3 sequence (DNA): TGTGCCAGCAGCTGGGGGGGGGCAGATACGCAGTATTTT. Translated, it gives CASSWGGADTQYF.